This TCR beta chain was profiled in a study of T cell repertoires in cytomegalovirus infection (dated by TCRdb to between 2017 and 2020). General notes on the study: Because public TCR beta signatures pointed to carriage of CMV infection together with the matching HLA type, the HLA type of each donor mattered for the analysis.

TCRdb lists the instrument as Illumina HiSeq 1500. The raw public reads went through TCRdb reprocessing: fastp at Q25, MiXCR clone calling, in-frame beta chains kept. All rows with the same CDR3 protein become a single entry with the most common DNA and genes. The sample table shows fewer than 250,000 distinct CDR3 sequences, and approximately 13% are seen once. Together, the top ten hold 1.5% to 2% of the sample. The cysteine opens and the phenylalanine closes a CDR3 of 11 amino acids. The read is trimmed to its CDR3 DNA, 33 bases read in frame from base 1. CDR1 and CDR2 are drawn from the germline V gene: MNHNS, SASEGT. Trimming at the junction amounts to 10 bases on V and 3 bases on J, and the germline ends lie 9 bases apart. Turning to this clonotype: Its antigen has not been determined. Base-call qualities are not available, and no considerably larger clone is one nucleotide away.

The study at large found these results: The ex vivo response was dominated by HLA-C-restricted CMV-specific TCR beta clonotypes, which also provided the single most frequent clonotype in two of eight donors. Cumulative frequency of public TCR beta family members discriminated carriers of CMV infection plus the relevant HLA type in this cohort and an independent roughly 350-donor cohort.

This chain is built from TRBV6-1 and TRBJ1-2, and the D gene may be TRBD1, 5 bases matching. Sequencing was done on a sample of PBMCs. The clonotype was recovered from a human donor in good health (CMV status not recorded). Some clones in this sample may be carry-over from other donors' samples. The CDR3 sequence is CATRTYYGYTF. The nucleotide sequence reads TGTGCCACCAGGACATACTATGGCTACACCTTC.